This T cell receptor (beta chain) was recovered during a study of Ad26.COV2.S vaccination and SARS-CoV-2 variants. General observations from the study: Total T cell responses may have been underestimated by the TCR breadth and depth analyses. Placebo recipients showed lower spike-specific TCR breadth than vaccinees. Comparability of non-spike TCR breadth was observed across vaccine and placebo recipients. Once vaccination had occurred, spike-specific CD8+ and CD4+ T cell responses reportedly showed substantial breadth.

This table comes from immunoSEQ multiplex PCR, and its TCRdb copy is limited to in-frame clones, with some not included. The sample contains about 97,000 clones, about three quarters of which appear only once. As for this clone: Its specificity is unknown.

Sequenced material: peripheral blood, taken after recovery from COVID-19. This TCR derives from a human donor who had recovered from COVID-19.

For the CDR3, the DNA is TGTGCCAGCAGCCCCACAGGGGGTAGGGGAGAGACCCAGTACTTC. Amino acid sequence: CASSPTGGRGETQYF. This rearrangement joins TRBV9 to TRBJ2-5; 8 positions match TRBD1. V dropped 4 bases and J dropped 4; count of bases not matched to a gene: 9. The CDR3 consists of 15 residues. The germline CDR1 and CDR2 sequences are SGDLS and YYNGEE. Full variable domain (outside the CDR3, taken from reference TRBV9 and TRBJ2-5): DSGVTQTPKHLITATGQRVTLRCSPRSGDLSVYWYQQSLDQGLQFLIQYYNGEERAKGNILERFSAQQFPDLHSELNLSSLELGDSALYFCASSPTGGRGETQYFGPGTRLLVL.